This T cell receptor (beta chain) was identified during a study of CD8+ T cells in alopecia areata. The sequencing template was cDNA reverse transcribed from extracted RNA. Only in-frame clones appear in the TCRdb table, and some are missing; sequencing was by immunoSEQ multiplex PCR. The profile shows about 82,000 clones, 45% to 60% of them singletons. With V trimmed by 4 bases and J by 6 bases, 2 bases remained unmatched. The V gene's germline CDR1 is MNHEY and CDR2 SMNVEV (reference sequence). CDR3 length equals 12 residues. This rearrangement joins TRBV27 to TRBJ2-7, with 8 bases identical to TRBD1. The sample was NKG2D-high CD8+ T cells sorted from blood. The origin of this receptor is a human donor with alopecia areata. CDR3 region: CASSWTGTEQYF. The DNA for the CDR3 is TGTGCCAGCAGTTGGACAGGGACCGAGCAGTACTTC.